This T cell receptor (beta chain) was sequenced for a study of cytomegalovirus exposure and HLA in healthy donors. Healthy bone marrow donors made up the donor group. Amplification used 60 Vbeta primers and 13 Jbeta primers. Sequencing used immunoSEQ multiplex PCR; TCRdb keeps in-frame clones, though not all of them. The data contain 120,000 to 150,000 clones, roughly 80% of them singletons. Worth noting for this clone: Its cognate antigen is unknown.

This CDR3 is 15 amino acids long. Germline assignment: CDR1 SGDLS and CDR2 YYNGEE. Trimming took off 0 bases at V and 1 base at J, with 9 bases between the two ends. General study findings and limits: At a 0.05 false discovery rate, a later analysis found about 17,000 TCR beta sequences to be associated with HLA alleles. Sequencing probably produced one cluster of sequence variants that were highly shared.

The chain links TRBV9 to TRBJ2-3, with D possibly matching TRBD2 (6 bases). This clonotype originated in a woman aged 35 to 49 in good health and CMV-seropositive. The sample consisted of PBMCs. CDR3 sequence: CASSVASSGTDTQYF. In DNA form, the CDR3 reads TGTGCCAGCAGCGTAGCTTCTAGCGGCACAGATACGCAGTATTTT.